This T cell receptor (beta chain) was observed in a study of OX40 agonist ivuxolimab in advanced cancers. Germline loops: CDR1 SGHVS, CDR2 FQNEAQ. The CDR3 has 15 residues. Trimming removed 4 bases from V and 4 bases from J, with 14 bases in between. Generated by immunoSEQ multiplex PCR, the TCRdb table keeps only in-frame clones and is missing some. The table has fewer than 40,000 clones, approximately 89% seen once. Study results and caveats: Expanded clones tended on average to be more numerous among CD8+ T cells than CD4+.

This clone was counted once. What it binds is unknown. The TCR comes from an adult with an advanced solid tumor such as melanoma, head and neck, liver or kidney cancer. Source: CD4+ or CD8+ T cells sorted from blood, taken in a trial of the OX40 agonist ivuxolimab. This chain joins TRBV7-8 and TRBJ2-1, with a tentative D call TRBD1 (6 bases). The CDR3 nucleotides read TGTGCCAGCAGCTCCATGGTCAGGGGATACAATGAGCAGTTCTTC. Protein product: CASSSMVRGYNEQFF.